These 20 T cell receptor beta chains originate from one sample sequenced in a study of shared clonotypes between healthy human individuals. This table comes from immunoSEQ multiplex PCR, and its TCRdb copy is limited to in-frame clones, with some not included. The data contain 1.5 million to 2.5 million clones, around 96% of them singletons. It was CD45RO-negative cells, positively selected for CCR7, that made up naive CD8 cells, with terminally differentiated effector memory CD45RA+ cells excluded. The sequenced material came from naive CD8+ T cells sorted from blood. Receptor source: a man between 18 and 29 years old in good health.

This sequence joins TRBV6-6 and TRBJ2-5; 9 bases are shared with TRBD1. Germline assignment: CDR1 MNHNY and CDR2 SVGAGI (reference sequence). This CDR3 is 15 amino acids long. V dropped 2 bases and J dropped 5; count of bases not matched to a gene: 6. The CDR3: CASSYPTGGGETQYF. For the CDR3, the DNA is TGTGCCAGCAGTTACCCCACAGGGGGCGGGGAGACCCAGTACTTC.

The chain couples TRBV27 to TRBJ2-7; D is perhaps TRBD1 (6 bases). Germline CDR1 reads MNHEY; CDR2 reads SMNVEV (reference sequence). The CDR3 runs 11 residues. The germline V and J ends were trimmed by 7 bases and 5 bases, with 9 bases remaining between them. The CDR3 loop reads CASNRADEQYF. CDR3 bases: TGTGCCAGCAACAGGGCTGACGAGCAGTACTTC.

As regards this clone: Other DNA sequences in this sample translate to the same CDR3. The rearrangement joins TRBV11-2 to TRBJ2-7; D may be TRBD1 (6 bases). CDR1 and CDR2 from the germline V gene are SGHAT and FQNNGV. The length of the CDR3 is 13 residues. V lost 3 bases to trimming and J lost 2 bases, with 8 bases between them. The CDR3 loop is CASSFGTTYEQYF. The DNA of the CDR3 is TGTGCCAGCAGCTTTGGGACAACCTACGAGCAGTACTTC.

The CDR3 reads CASSLGRYNEQFF. CDR3 nucleotide sequence: TGCGCCAGCAGCTTAGGACGATACAATGAGCAGTTCTTC. This rearrangement joins TRBV4-1 to TRBJ2-1; D unresolved. V was pared by 5 bases and J by 4 bases, with 9 bases between. CDR3 length: 13 residues. Germline-derived CDR1 and CDR2 are MGHRA and YSYEKL.

This chain joins TRBV11-2 and TRBJ1-1, with D possibly being TRBD1 (6 bases). The CDR3 is 14 amino acids. CDR1 and CDR2 from the germline V gene are SGHAT and FQNNGV. The V end was cut by 0 bases, the J end by 4 bases, with 9 bases between. The DNA for the CDR3 is TGTGCCAGCAGCTTAGATTGGGGGCCCACTGAAGCTTTCTTT. Protein: CASSLDWGPTEAFF.

V is TRBV2 and J is TRBJ2-1, with 7 bases aligning to TRBD1. V trimming: 6 bases; J trimming: 1 base; junction bases outside the gene matches: 3. Germline V gene sequence: CDR1 SNHLY, CDR2 FYNNEI. The CDR3 covers 14 residues. CDR3: CASRPGGSYNEQFF. CDR3 in DNA: TGTGCCAGCAGGCCAGGGGGTTCCTACAATGAGCAGTTCTTC.

V and J are TRBV19 and TRBJ2-2; no clear D gene. Trimming removed 10 bases at V and 2 bases at J, with 2 bases between. In germline, CDR1 is LNHDA, CDR2 SQIVND (reference sequence). The CDR3 extends over 10 amino acids. The CDR3 sequence is CAKNTGELFF. DNA of the CDR3: TGTGCCAAAAACACCGGGGAGCTGTTTTTT.

The rearrangement links TRBV5-6 to TRBJ2-7, with D perhaps assigned TRBD1 or TRBD2 (5 bases each). The germline CDR1 and CDR2 sequences are SGHDT and YYEEEE. The germline V and J ends were trimmed by 4 bases and 0 bases, with 14 bases remaining between them. This CDR3 contains 15 residues. CDR3 coding DNA: TGTGCCAGCAGCGGGGCCGGGACGGACTCCTACGAGCAGTACTTC. Translating it yields CASSGAGTDSYEQYF.

The chain recombines TRBV29-1 with TRBJ2-1; maybe TRBD2 (6 bases). CDR1 is SQVTM and CDR2 is ANQGSEA in the germline V gene. CDR3 length: 14 residues. V lost 4 bases and J 5 bases, leaving 15 bases between the germline ends. The CDR3 bases are TGCAGCGTTGTTACTGGGGGGACTCACAATGAGCAGTTCTTC. This translates into CSVVTGGTHNEQFF.

The chain combines TRBV7-9 with TRBJ1-6, with 8 bases aligning to TRBD1. V lost 2 bases to trimming and J lost 10 bases; unmatched junction nucleotides: 7. The CDR3 covers 15 residues. Germline CDR1 reads SEHNR; CDR2 reads FQNEAQ (reference sequence). In DNA form, the CDR3 reads TGTGCCAGCAGCTTACCACAGGGGGTAAGGTCACCCCTCCACTTT. It specifies CASSLPQGVRSPLHF.

The CDR3 sequence: CASSWPGGGAGELFF. CDR3 DNA: TGTGCCAGCAGTTGGCCCGGGGGAGGGGCCGGGGAGCTGTTTTTT. The gene calls are TRBV6-5 and TRBJ2-2, with TRBD2 matching over 7 bases. The germline CDR1 and CDR2 sequences are MNHEY and SVGAGI. V lost 4 bases and J lost 6; bases outside the gene matches: 8. The CDR3 loop spans 15 amino acids.

The rearrangement uses TRBV2 and TRBJ1-2; D remains ambiguous. This CDR3 region has 15 residues. Germline lookup yields CDR1 SNHLY and CDR2 FYNNEI. V dropped 2 bases and J dropped 0 bases, with 10 bases sitting between them. The CDR3 sequence: CASSEWARPNYGYTF. Here the CDR3 DNA reads TGTGCCAGCAGTGAATGGGCCAGACCTAACTATGGCTACACCTTC.

V and J are TRBV4-1 and TRBJ1-1; D might be TRBD1 (5 bases). The CDR3 is made up of 13 amino acids. Germline lookup yields CDR1 MGHRA and CDR2 YSYEKL. The V end lost 6 bases, the J end lost 5 bases, and 13 bases lay between the germline ends. The CDR3 protein is CASRRDSGTEAFF. The CDR3 nucleotides are TGCGCCAGCAGGCGAGACAGCGGGACTGAAGCTTTCTTT.

A few counts support this clone. The chain combines TRBV7-9 with TRBJ1-1; D gene ambiguous. The CDR3 totals 14 residues. Deletions cut 0 bases from V and 5 bases from J, with 10 bases between. Germline V gene lookup returns CDR1 SEHNR and CDR2 FQNEAQ (reference sequence). CDR3 loop: CASSLAIRETEAFF. The CDR3, as DNA: TGTGCCAGCAGCTTAGCAATTCGGGAGACTGAAGCTTTCTTT.

The V call is TRBV19, the J call TRBJ1-1, with D uncertain. The germline V and J ends were trimmed by 8 bases and 2 bases, with 15 bases remaining between them. This CDR3 contains 14 residues. CDR1 and CDR2 (germline): LNHDA, SQIVND (reference sequence). The chain's CDR3 is CASPGPLKNTEAFF. CDR3 in DNA: TGTGCCAGTCCAGGACCCCTAAAAAACACTGAAGCTTTCTTT.

The chain joins TRBV27 to TRBJ2-7; D gene unclear. Deletions cut 3 bases from V and 3 bases from J, with 9 bases between. The CDR3 runs 13 residues. From germline, CDR1 is MNHEY and CDR2 SMNVEV (reference sequence). CDR3 nucleotides: TGTGCCAGCAGTTTCGCTAGGTTCTACGAGCAGTACTTC. This translates into CASSFARFYEQYF.

The chain is built from TRBV25-1 and TRBJ2-2; TRBD1 might be the D (5 bases). The germline V gene encodes CDR1 MGHDK and CDR2 SYGVNS. The CDR3 has 14 amino acids. V lost 3 bases and J lost 0, with 5 bases in between. CDR3 coding DNA: TGTGCCAGCAGTGACAGGGCGAACACCGGGGAGCTGTTTTTT. Protein sequence: CASSDRANTGELFF.

CDR3 residues: CASSMLAGASYEQYF. CDR3 DNA sequence: TGTGCCAGCAGTATGCTAGCGGGGGCTTCCTACGAGCAGTACTTC. The chain carries TRBV27 and TRBJ2-7; TRBD2 matches at 10 bases. The length of the CDR3 is 15 residues. Germline loops: CDR1 MNHEY, CDR2 SMNVEV (reference sequence). Germline trimming cut 5 bases from V and 1 base from J; bases unmatched to any gene: 5.

The chain uses TRBV4-1 and TRBJ2-7; 8 nucleotides line up with TRBD1. CDR1 and CDR2 (germline): MGHRA, YSYEKL. V dropped 1 base and J dropped 4; count of bases not matched to a gene: 6. The length of the CDR3 is 15 residues. The CDR3 reads CASSQVTQGAYEQYF. CDR3 nucleotide sequence: TGCGCCAGCAGCCAAGTTACCCAGGGGGCGTACGAGCAGTACTTC.

Concerning this clone: The sample carries other DNA sequences with the same CDR3. This chain connects TRBV5-1 to TRBJ2-7, with D hard to call. Germline V gene sequence: CDR1 SGHRS, CDR2 YFSETQ. V was shortened by 0 bases and J by 2 bases, with 6 bases between the two germline ends. The CDR3 loop spans 13 amino acids. CDR3: CASSLGSTYEQYF. The CDR3 DNA sequence: TGCGCCAGCAGCTTGGGCAGCACCTACGAGCAGTACTTC. The entire variable domain, with the rest obtained from reference TRBV5-1 and TRBJ2-7, is as follows: KAGVTQTPRYLIKTRGQQVTLSCSPISGHRSVSWYQQTPGQGLQFLFEYFSETQRNKGNFPGRFSGRQFSNSRSEMNVSTLELGDSALYLCASSLGSTYEQYFGPGTRLTVT.